This T cell receptor (beta chain) was sequenced for a study of post-analysis software for immune sequencing data. As for the study in general: Courses of disease covered relapsing-remitting, secondary progressive and progressive-relapsing multiple sclerosis. Overall study results and limits: Under the F measure, samples that were prepared in one batch clustered strongly together. With TRBV5-6, TRBV5-1 and TRBV20-1 included, about five TRBV segments were more frequent in patients than in controls. Those with multiple sclerosis, the patient group, showed significantly lower normalized Chao1 diversity than controls.

Unique molecular identifiers were present in the TCR beta cDNA libraries. A population of 1 to 10 million T cells gave rise to around 480,000 cDNA molecules. TCRdb itself ran the PCR reads through MiXCR, one entry per CDR3 protein. The data contain 180,000 or so distinct CDR3 sequences, around 30% of them singletons. In the case of this clonotype: Its antigen is not known.

CDR3 size: 14 residues. Germline lookup yields CDR1 LGHNA and CDR2 YNFKEQ. Deletions cut 8 bases from V and 8 bases from J, with 19 bases between. The rearrangement links TRBV4-2 to TRBJ2-1; tentatively, D is TRBD2 (5 bases). The clonotype originates from a girl aged 2 to 17 with multiple sclerosis. Specimen: blood. The CDR3 loop is CASCGGLTSDEQFF. The CDR3 coding sequence is TGTGCCAGCTGTGGAGGATTAACCAGCGATGAGCAGTTCTTC.